The present T cell receptor (beta chain) was sequenced within a study of chemoradiotherapy in HPV16-positive cancers (dated by TCRdb to between 2021 and 2024). In terms of the full investigation: Candidate HPV-specific T-cell clones and common TCR motifs were defined by functional T-cell assays performed on cells from a couple of HPV16-positive patients. Whether T-cell immunity against the HPV oncoproteins E6 and E7 changes during chemoradiotherapy and whether survival is affected by this immunity were examined in the study. The candidate HPV-specific TCRs and motifs were then tracked in TCR repertoires from about 93 patients with HPV-related cancers. General findings and caveats noted by the study authors: Improved recurrence-free survival in HPV16-positive patients was associated with expansion of HPV-responsive T cells during chemoradiotherapy. The functional definition of HPV-specific T cells was derived from only two HPV16-positive patients, and the survival association was reported for HPV16-positive patients. Expansion of candidate HPV-specific clones and E7-related TCR motifs was observed in the tumor microenvironment during treatment, whereas no such expansion was observed for non-HPV-specific T cells.

V loses 2 bases, J loses 4 bases, and the germline ends lie 9 bases apart. The germline V gene yields LGHNA for CDR1 and YNFKEQ for CDR2. The CDR3 holds 14 amino acids from the cysteine to the phenylalanine. Only the CDR3 DNA is retained, 42 bases long and in frame from the first base. As regards this clone: The target of this receptor is not known. No clone much larger than this one lies a single base away; base qualities are absent.

Repertoires were sampled repeatedly over the course of chemoradiotherapy so that clonal expansion in the tumor microenvironment could be followed. The library relied on the immunoSEQ multiplex PCR assay. TCRdb limited this immuneACCESS table to in-frame rearrangements with V and J called. A share of clones is missing; checked studies link under half to unresolved V genes, and the rest is unexplained. In this sample the table shows roughly 2,200 clones, about 78% of which occur a single time. The ten largest clonotypes hold around 17% of the sample. Recombination joined TRBV4-2 with TRBJ2-1, with TRBD1 as a weak D call on 6 bases. Sequencing was performed on tumor tissue, taken from a patient who underwent chemoradiotherapy. The sequence was obtained from a human donor with HPV-associated anogenital cancer. Here the CDR3 is given as CASSQRGTYNEQFF. The nucleotide sequence is TGTGCCAGCAGCCAAAGGGGGACATACAATGAGCAGTTCTTC.